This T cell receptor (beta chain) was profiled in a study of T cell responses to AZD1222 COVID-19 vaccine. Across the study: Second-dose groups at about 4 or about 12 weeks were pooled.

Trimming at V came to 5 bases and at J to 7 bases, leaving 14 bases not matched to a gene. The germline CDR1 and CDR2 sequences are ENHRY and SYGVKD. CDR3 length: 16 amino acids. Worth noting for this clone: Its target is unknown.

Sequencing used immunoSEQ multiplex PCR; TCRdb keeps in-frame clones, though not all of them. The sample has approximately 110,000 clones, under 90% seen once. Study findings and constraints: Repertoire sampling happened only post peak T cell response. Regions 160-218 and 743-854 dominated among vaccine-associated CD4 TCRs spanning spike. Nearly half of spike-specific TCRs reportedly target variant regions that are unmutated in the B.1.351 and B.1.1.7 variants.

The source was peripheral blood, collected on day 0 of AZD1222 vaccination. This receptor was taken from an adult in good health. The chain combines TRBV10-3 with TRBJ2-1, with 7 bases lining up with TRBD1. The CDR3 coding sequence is TGTGCCATCAGTACGACAGGGTTCCTAGCTACGAATGAGCAGTTCTTC. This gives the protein CAISTTGFLATNEQFF.